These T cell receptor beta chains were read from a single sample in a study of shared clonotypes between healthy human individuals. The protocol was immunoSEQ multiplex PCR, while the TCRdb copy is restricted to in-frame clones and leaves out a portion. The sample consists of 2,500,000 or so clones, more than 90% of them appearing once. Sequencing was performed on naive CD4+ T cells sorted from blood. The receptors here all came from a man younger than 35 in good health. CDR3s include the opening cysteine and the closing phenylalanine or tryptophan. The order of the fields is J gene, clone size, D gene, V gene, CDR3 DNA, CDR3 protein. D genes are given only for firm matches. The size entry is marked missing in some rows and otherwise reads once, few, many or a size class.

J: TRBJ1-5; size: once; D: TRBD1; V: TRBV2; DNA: TGTGCCAGCAGTGCGGGACAGGGGAATCAGCCCCAGCATTTT; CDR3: CASSAGQGNQPQHF
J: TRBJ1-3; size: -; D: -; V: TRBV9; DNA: TGTGCCAGCAGCGTTAGCACAGGCCTTGGGGGAAACACCATATATTTT; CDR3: CASSVSTGLGGNTIYF
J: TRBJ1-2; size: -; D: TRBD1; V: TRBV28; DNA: TGTGCCAGCACCACCCAGGGGGCCGGTGGCTACACCTTC; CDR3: CASTTQGAGGYTF
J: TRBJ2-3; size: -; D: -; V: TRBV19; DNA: TGTGCCAGCCGCCCGGTGGGCAGCACAGATACGCAGTATTTT; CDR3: CASRPVGSTDTQYF
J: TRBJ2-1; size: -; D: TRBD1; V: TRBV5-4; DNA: TGTGCCAGCAGCTGGGGACAGGGAACCTACAATGAGCAGTTCTTC; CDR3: CASSWGQGTYNEQFF
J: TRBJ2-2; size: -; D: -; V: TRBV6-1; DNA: TGTGCCAGCAGTGCTCTAGGGATCACCGGGGAGCTGTTTTTT; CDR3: CASSALGITGELFF
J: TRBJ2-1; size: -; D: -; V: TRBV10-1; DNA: TGCGCCAGCAGTGAGTCCCCACAGGATGAGCAGTTCTTC; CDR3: CASSESPQDEQFF
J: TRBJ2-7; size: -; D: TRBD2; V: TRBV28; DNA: TGTGCCAGCAGCCCCCTAGGGAGGGAGGAGATGGGGTACTTC; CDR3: CASSPLGREEMGYF
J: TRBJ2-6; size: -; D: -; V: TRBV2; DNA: TGTGCCAGCTCGGAGGGACTTCGCTCTGGGGCCAACGTCCTGACTTTC; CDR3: CASSEGLRSGANVLTF
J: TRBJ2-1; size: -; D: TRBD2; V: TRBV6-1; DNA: TGTGCCAGCAGTTGGACTAGCGGGACCAACACTGAGCAGTTCTTC; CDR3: CASSWTSGTNTEQFF
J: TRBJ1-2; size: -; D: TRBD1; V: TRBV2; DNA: TGTGCCAGCATCCCGACAGGGGGGAGAGCCTATGGCTACACCTTC; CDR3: CASIPTGGRAYGYTF
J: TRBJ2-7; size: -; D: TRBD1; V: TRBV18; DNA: TGTGCCAGCTCACCATCGGGACAGTCCCTCGAGCAGTACTTC; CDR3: CASSPSGQSLEQYF
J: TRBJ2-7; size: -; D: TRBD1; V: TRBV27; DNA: TGTGCCAAGGAGAGGACAGGGGTCTCCGAGCAGTACTTC; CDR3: CAKERTGVSEQYF
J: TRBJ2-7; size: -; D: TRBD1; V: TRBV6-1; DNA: TGTGCCAGCAGGAGGGGGGGACAGGGTTACGAGCAGTACTTC; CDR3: CASRRGGQGYEQYF
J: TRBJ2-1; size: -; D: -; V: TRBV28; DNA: TGTGCCAGCACCCCCTCGGGGAATTACAATGAGCAGTTCTTC; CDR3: CASTPSGNYNEQFF
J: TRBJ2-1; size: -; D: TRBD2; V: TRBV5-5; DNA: TGTGCCAGCAGCTTCGGGACTAGCGGATACAATGAGCAGTTCTTC; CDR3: CASSFGTSGYNEQFF
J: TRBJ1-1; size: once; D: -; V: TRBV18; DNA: TGTGCCAGCTCACCAGGGTTGGGACGCCAGGGCACTGAAGCTTTCTTT; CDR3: CASSPGLGRQGTEAFF
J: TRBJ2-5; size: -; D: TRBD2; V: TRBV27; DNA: TGTGCCAGCAGGCAGACTAGCGGGGGGCAAGAGACCCAGTACTTC; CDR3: CASRQTSGGQETQYF
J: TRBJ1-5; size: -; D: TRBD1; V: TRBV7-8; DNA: TGTGCCAGCAGCTTGACGACAGGGGTCTTTATAGGTGTCAATCAGCCCCAGCATTTT; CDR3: CASSLTTGVFIGVNQPQHF
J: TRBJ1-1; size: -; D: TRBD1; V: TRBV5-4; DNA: TGTGCCAGCAGCAAGGGACAGGGGACTGAAGCTTTCTTT; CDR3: CASSKGQGTEAFF
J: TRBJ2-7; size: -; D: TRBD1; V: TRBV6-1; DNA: TGTGCCAGCAGTCGGACAGGGGACTACGAGCAGTACTTC; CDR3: CASSRTGDYEQYF
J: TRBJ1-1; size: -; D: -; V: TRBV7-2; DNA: TGTGCCAGCAGCCTAGGCGGGGGCTGGTCGAAATATGGCACTGAAGCTTTCTTT; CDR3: CASSLGGGWSKYGTEAFF
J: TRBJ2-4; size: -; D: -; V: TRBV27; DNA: TGTGCCAGCAGTTTATTGGGGGCAAACATTCAGTACTTC; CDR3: CASSLLGANIQYF
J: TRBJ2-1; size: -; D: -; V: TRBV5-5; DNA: TGTGCCAGCAGCTCCGGACTGGCCTCCTACAATGAGCAGTTCTTC; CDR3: CASSSGLASYNEQFF
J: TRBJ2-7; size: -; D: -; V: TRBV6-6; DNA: TGTGCCAGCAGTTTGGACCTGACAGGGACTGGCTACGAGCAGTACTTC; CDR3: CASSLDLTGTGYEQYF
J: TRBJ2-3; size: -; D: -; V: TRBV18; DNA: TGTGCCAGCTCACCACCTAACAGCGCGGAGCGGGATACGCAGTATTTT; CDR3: CASSPPNSAERDTQYF
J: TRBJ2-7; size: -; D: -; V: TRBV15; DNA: TGTGCCACCAGCAGAGGCGGCGACTCCTACGAGCAGTACTTC; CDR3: CATSRGGDSYEQYF
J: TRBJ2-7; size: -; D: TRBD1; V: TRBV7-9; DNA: TGTGCCAGCAGCTCAGACAGGGGGAGCTCCTACGAGCAGTACTTC; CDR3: CASSSDRGSSYEQYF
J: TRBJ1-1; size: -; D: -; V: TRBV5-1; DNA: TGCGCCAGCAGCCCCAGTTCAAGGGCGATGAACACTGAAGCTTTCTTT; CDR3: CASSPSSRAMNTEAFF
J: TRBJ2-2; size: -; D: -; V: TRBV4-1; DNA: TGCGCCAGCAGCCTCTACACCGGGGAGCTGTTTTTT; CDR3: CASSLYTGELFF
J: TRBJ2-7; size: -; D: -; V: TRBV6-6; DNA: TGTGCCAGCAGCTATCCCGGGGTGCCGGAGACCTACGAGCAGTACTTC; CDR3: CASSYPGVPETYEQYF
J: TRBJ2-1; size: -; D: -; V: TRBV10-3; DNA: TGTGCCATCAGCTCCGGGACAAACAATGAGCAGTTCTTC; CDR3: CAISSGTNNEQFF
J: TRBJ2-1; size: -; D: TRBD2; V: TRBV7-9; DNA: TGTGCCAGCAGCCCCTTGAGACTAGCGGGAGGGCCCAATGAGCAGTTCTTC; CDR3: CASSPLRLAGGPNEQFF
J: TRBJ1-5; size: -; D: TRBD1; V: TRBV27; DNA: TGTGCCAGCAGCCTACAGGGGCTTAGCAATCAGCCCCAGCATTTT; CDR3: CASSLQGLSNQPQHF
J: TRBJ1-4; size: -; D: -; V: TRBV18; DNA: TGTGCCAGCTCACGAGGACCAACTAATGAAAAACTGTTTTTT; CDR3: CASSRGPTNEKLFF
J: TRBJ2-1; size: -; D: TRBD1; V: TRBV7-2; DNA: TGTGCCAGCAGTCTACAGGGGGTAACCTACAATGAGCAGTTCTTC; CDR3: CASSLQGVTYNEQFF
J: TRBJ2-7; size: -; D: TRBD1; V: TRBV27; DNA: TGTGCCAGCAGCTACCGGGACAGGGGGGTTTACGAGCAGTACTTC; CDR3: CASSYRDRGVYEQYF
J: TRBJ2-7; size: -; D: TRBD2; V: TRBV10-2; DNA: TGCGCCAGCAGCTCGACTAGCGGAAACGAGCAGTACTTC; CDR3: CASSSTSGNEQYF
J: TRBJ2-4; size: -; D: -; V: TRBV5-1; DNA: TGCGCCAGCAGCTTGGCAGAGGGGGAGAGAAACATTCAGTACTTC; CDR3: CASSLAEGERNIQYF
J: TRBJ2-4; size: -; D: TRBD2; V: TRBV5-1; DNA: TGCGCCAGCAGCTCAAGCGGGGGGATTCAGTACTTC; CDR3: CASSSSGGIQYF